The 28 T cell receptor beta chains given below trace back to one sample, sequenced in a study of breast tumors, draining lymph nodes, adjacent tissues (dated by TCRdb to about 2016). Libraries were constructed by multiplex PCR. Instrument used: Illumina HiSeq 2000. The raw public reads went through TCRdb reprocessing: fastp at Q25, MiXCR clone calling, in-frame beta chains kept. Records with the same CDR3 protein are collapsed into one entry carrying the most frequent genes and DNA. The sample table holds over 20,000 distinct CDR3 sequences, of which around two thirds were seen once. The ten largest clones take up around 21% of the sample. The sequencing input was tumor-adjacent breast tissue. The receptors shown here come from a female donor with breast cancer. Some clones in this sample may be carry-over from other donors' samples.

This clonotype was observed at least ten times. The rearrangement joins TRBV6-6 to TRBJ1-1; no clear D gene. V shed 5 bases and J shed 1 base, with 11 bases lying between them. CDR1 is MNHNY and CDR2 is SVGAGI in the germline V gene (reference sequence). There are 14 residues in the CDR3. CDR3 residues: CASSRTRGNTEAFF. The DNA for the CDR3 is TGTGCCAGCAGTCGGACCCGAGGGAACACTGAAGCTTTCTTT.

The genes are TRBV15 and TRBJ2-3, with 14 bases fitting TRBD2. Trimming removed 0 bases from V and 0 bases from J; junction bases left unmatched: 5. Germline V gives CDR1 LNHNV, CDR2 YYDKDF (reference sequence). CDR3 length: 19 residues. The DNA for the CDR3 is TGTGCCACCAGCAGAGATTGGACTAGCGGGGGGCATAGCACAGATACGCAGTATTTT. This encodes CATSRDWTSGGHSTDTQYF. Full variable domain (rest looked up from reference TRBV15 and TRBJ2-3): DAMVIQNPRYQVTQFGKPVTLSCSQTLNHNVMYWYQQKSSQAPKLLFHYYDKDFNNEADTPDNFQSRRPNTSFCFLDIRSPGLGDTAMYLCATSRDWTSGGHSTDTQYFGPGTRLTVL.

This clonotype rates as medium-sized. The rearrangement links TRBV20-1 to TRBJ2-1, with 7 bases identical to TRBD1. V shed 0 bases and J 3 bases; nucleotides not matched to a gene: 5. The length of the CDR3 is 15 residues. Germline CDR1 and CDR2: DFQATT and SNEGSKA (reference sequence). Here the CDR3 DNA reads TGCAGTGCTAGAGACCCGGGACAGATCTACAATGAGCAGTTCTTC. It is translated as CSARDPGQIYNEQFF.

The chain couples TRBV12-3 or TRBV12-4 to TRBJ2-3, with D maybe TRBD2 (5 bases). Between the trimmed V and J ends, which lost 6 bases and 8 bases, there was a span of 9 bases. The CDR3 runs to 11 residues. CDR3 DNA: TGTGCCAGCAGCCGGACTGCTACGCAGTATTTT. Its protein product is CASSRTATQYF.

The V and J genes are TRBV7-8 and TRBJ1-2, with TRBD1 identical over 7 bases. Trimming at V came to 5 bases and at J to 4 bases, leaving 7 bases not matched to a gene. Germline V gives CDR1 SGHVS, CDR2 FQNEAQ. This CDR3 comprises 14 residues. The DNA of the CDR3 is TGTGCCAGCAGCCAACCGGGACAGACCTATGGCTACACCTTC. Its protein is CASSQPGQTYGYTF.

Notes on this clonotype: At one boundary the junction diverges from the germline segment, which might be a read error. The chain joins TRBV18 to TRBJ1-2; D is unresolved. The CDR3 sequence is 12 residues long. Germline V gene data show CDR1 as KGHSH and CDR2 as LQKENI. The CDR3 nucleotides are TGTGCCAGCTCACCGCTGGAGCGTGGCTGCACCTTC. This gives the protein CASSPLERGCTF. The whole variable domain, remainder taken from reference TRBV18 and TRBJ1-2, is NAGVMQNPRHLVRRRGQEARLRCSPMKGHSHVYWYRQLPEEGLKFMVYLQKENIIDESGMPKERFSAEFPKEGPSILRIQQVVRGDSAAYFCASSPLERGCTFGSGTRLTVV.

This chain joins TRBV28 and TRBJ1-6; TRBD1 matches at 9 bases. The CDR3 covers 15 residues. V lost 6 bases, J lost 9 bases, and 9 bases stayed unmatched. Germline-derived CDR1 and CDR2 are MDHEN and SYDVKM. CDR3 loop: CASSVTGGISSPLHF. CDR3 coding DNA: TGTGCCAGCAGCGTAACAGGGGGCATAAGTTCACCCCTCCACTTT.

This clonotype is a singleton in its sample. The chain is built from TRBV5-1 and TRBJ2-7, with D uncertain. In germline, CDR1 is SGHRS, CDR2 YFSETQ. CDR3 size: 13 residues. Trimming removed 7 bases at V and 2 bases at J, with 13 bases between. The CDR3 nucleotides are TGCGCCAGCTCCCTAACAGTAACCTACGAGCAGTACGTC. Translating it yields CASSLTVTYEQYV.

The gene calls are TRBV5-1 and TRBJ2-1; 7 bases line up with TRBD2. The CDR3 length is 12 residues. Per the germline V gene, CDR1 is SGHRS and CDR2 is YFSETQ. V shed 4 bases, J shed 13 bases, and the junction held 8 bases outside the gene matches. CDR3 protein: CASSVIGREQFF. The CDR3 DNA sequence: TGCGCCAGCAGCGTGATTGGGAGGGAACAGTTCTTC.

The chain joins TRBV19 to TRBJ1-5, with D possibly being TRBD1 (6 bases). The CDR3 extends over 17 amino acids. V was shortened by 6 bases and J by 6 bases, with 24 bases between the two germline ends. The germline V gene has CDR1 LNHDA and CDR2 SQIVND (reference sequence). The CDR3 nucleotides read TGTGCCAGTAGCCCTCTCCCACAGGGAAGGTCGGTTCAGCCCCAGCATTTT. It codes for CASSPLPQGRSVQPQHF.

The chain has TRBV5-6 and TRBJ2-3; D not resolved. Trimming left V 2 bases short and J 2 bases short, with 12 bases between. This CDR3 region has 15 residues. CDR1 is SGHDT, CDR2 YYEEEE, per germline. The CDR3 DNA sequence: TGTGCCAGCAGCTTAGGCAGGAGAGTCACAGATACGCAGTATTTT. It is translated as CASSLGRRVTDTQYF.

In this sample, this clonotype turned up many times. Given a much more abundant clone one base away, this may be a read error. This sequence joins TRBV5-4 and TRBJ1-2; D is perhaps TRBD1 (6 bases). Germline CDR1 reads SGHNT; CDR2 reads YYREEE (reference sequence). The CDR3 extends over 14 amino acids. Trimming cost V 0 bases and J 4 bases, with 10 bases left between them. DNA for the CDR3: TGTGCCAGCAGCTTGGGACAGGCTCGCTATGGCTACACCTTC. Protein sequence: CASSLGQARYGYTF.

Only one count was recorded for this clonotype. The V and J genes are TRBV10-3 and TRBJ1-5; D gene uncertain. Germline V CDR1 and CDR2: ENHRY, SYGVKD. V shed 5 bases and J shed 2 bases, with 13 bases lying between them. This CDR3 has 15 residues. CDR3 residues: CAISPERVGNQPQHF. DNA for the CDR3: TGTGCCATCAGTCCTGAGAGGGTGGGCAATCAGCCCCAGCATTTT.

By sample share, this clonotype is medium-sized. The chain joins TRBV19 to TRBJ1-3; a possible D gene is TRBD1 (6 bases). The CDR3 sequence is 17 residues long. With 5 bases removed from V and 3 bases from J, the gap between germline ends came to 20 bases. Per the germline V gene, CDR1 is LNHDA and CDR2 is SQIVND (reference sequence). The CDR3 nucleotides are TGTGCCAGTAGTTCCCTGAACAGGGAAAAAGGTGGAAACACCATATATTTT. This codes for CASSSLNREKGGNTIYF.

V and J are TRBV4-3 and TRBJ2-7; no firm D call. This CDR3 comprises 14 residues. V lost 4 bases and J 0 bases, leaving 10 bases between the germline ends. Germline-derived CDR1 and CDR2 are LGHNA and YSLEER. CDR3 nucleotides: TGCGCCAGCAGCCGAGATACGGGCTCCTACGAGCAGTACTTC. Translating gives CASSRDTGSYEQYF.

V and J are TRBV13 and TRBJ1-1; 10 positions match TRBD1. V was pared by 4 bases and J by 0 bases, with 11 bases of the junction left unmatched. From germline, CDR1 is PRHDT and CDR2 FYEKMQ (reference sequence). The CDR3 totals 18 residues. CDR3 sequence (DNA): TGTGCCAGCAGCTCGCCCGGGACAGGGGTCGCAATGAACACTGAAGCTTTCTTT. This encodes CASSSPGTGVAMNTEAFF. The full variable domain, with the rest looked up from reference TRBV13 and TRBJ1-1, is AAGVIQSPRHLIKEKRETATLKCYPIPRHDTVYWYQQGPGQDPQFLISFYEKMQSDKGSIPDRFSAQQFSDYHSELNMSSLELGDSALYFCASSSPGTGVAMNTEAFFGQGTRLTVV.

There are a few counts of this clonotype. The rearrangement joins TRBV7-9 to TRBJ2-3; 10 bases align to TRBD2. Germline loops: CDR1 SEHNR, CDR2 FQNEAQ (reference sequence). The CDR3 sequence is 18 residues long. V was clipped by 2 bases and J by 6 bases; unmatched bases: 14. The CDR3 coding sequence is TGTGCCAGCAGCTTATGGGGGGGGCTAGCGGGAGCGGCTGATACGCAGTATTTT. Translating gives CASSLWGGLAGAADTQYF.

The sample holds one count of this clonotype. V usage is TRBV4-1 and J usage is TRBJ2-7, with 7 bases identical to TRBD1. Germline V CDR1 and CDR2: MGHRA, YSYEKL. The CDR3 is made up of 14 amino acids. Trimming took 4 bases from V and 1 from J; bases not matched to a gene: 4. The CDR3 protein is CASSLTTGSYEQYF. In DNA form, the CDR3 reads TGCGCCAGCAGCCTAACGACAGGGTCCTACGAGCAGTACTTC.

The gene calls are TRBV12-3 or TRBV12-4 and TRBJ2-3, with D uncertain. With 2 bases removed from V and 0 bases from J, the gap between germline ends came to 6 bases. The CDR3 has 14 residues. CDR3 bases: TGTGCCAGCAGTTTAAGCAGGAGCACAGATACGCAGTATTTT. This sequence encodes CASSLSRSTDTQYF.

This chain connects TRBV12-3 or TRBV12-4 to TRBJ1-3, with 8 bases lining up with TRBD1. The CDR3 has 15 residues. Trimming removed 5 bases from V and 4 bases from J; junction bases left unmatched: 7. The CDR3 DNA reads TGTGCCAGCAGTGGGGGACAGGCGTACGGAAACACCATATATTTT. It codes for CASSGGQAYGNTIYF.

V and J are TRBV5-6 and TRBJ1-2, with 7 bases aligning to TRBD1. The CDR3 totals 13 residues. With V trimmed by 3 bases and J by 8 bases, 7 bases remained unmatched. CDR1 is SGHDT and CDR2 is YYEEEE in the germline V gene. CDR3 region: CASSYDQGEGYTF. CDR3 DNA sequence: TGTGCCAGCAGCTATGATCAGGGGGAGGGCTACACCTTC.

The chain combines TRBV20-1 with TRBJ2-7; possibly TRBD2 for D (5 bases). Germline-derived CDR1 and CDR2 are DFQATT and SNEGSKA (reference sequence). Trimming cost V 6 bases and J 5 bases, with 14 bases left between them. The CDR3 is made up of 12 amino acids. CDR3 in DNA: TGCAGTGCCCCGGACGAGGGCCACGAGCAGTACTTC. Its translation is CSAPDEGHEQYF.

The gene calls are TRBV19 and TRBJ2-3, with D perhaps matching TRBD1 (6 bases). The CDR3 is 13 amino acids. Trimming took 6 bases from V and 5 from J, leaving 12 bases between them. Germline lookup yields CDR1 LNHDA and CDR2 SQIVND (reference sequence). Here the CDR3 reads CASRGLGGDTQYF. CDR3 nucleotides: TGTGCCAGTAGGGGCTTAGGGGGAGATACGCAGTATTTT.

Here the CDR3 reads CASSTGYNSPLHF. The DNA of the CDR3 is TGTGCCAGCAGTACAGGGTATAATTCACCCCTCCACTTT. This rearrangement joins TRBV6-6 to TRBJ1-6; D might be TRBD1 (6 bases). Germline loops: CDR1 MNHNY, CDR2 SVGAGI (reference sequence). The CDR3 consists of 13 residues. With 5 bases removed from V and 4 bases from J, the gap between germline ends came to 6 bases.

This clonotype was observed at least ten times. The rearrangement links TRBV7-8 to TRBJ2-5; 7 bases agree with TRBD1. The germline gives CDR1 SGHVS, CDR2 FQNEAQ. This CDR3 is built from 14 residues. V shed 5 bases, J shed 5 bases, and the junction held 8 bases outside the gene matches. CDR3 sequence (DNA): TGTGCCAGCAGCCTACGCGACAGGGTGGAGACCCAGTACTTC. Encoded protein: CASSLRDRVETQYF.

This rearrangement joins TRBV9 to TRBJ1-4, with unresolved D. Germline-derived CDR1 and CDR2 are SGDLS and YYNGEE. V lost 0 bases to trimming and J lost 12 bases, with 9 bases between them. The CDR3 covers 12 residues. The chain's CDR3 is CASSVGGSELFF. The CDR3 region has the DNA TGTGCCAGCAGCGTAGGCGGGAGTGAACTGTTTTTT.

This chain's CDR3 is CASSQELAGPSSYEQYF. For the CDR3, the DNA is TGTGCCAGCAGCCAAGAACTAGCGGGACCCAGCTCCTACGAGCAGTACTTC. This chain connects TRBV3-1 to TRBJ2-7; 10 nucleotides line up with TRBD2. This CDR3 has 17 amino acids. Germline CDR1 LGHDT, CDR2 YNNKEL (reference sequence). V shed 0 bases and J 0 bases; nucleotides not matched to a gene: 5.

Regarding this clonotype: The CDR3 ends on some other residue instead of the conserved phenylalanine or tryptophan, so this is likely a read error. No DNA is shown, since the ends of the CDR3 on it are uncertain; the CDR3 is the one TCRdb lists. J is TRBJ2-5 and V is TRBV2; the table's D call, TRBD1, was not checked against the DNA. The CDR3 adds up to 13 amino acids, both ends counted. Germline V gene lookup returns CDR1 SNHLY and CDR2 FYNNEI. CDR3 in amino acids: CASRQGATRDPVL.